Below are 14 T cell receptor beta chains sequenced from a single sample in a study of blood T cell repertoires in COVID-19. Repertoires were generated with immunoSEQ multiplex PCR, while TCRdb's copy carries only in-frame clones and drops some. Among roughly 70,000 clones listed, around 89% were seen once. Sequencing was carried out using peripheral blood. The origin of the receptors is a woman of 80 years or more with active COVID-19.

The chain recombines TRBV3-1 (or the pseudogene TRBV3-2) with TRBJ2-3; TRBD2 agrees at 11 bases. Trimming removed 4 bases from V and 2 bases from J; junction bases left unmatched: 8. The CDR3 consists of 17 residues. From germline, CDR1 is LGHDT and CDR2 YNNKEL (reference sequence). CDR3 DNA sequence: TGTGCCAGCAGCCTCTGGACTAGCGGGTACTCCACAGATACGCAGTATTTT. Amino acid sequence: CASSLWTSGYSTDTQYF.

V usage is TRBV28 and J usage is TRBJ2-5; the D gene is possibly TRBD1 (6 bases). This CDR3 is built from 14 residues. Trimming cost V 6 bases and J 0 bases, with 11 bases left between them. Germline CDR1 reads MDHEN; CDR2 reads SYDVKM. CDR3 in amino acids: CASSGTGYQETQYF. The CDR3 DNA reads TGTGCCAGCAGCGGAACAGGGTACCAAGAGACCCAGTACTTC. The whole variable domain, filled in from reference TRBV28 and TRBJ2-5, reads DVKVTQSSRYLVKRTGEKVFLECVQDMDHENMFWYRQDPGLGLRLIYFSYDVKMKEKGDIPEGYSVSREKKERFSLILESASTNQTSMYLCASSGTGYQETQYFGPGTRLLVL.

The chain has TRBV28 and TRBJ1-2; D might be TRBD1 (6 bases). The V end lost 4 bases, the J end lost 5 bases, and 14 bases lay between the germline ends. From germline, CDR1 is MDHEN and CDR2 SYDVKM. This CDR3 is 14 amino acids long. CDR3 amino acids: CASSYGQLLYGYTF. CDR3 nucleotide sequence: TGTGCCAGCAGTTACGGACAGCTCCTATATGGCTACACCTTC.

The gene calls are TRBV28 and TRBJ1-2; TRBD1 might be the D (5 bases). The CDR3 extends over 15 amino acids. Germline-derived CDR1 and CDR2 are MDHEN and SYDVKM. V lost 4 bases and J lost 0, with 12 bases in between. The CDR3 sequence: CASSWGSQPNYGYTF. In DNA, the CDR3 is TGTGCCAGCAGTTGGGGCAGCCAGCCTAACTATGGCTACACCTTC.

The chain joins TRBV7-8 to TRBJ2-7; 10 bases map to TRBD2. The V gene's germline CDR1 is SGHVS and CDR2 FQNEAQ. Trimming took 5 bases from V and 6 from J; bases not matched to a gene: 13. The CDR3 length is 16 residues. CDR3 residues: CASSQRLAGLTGEQYF. The CDR3 nucleotides are TGTGCCAGCAGCCAGAGACTAGCGGGTTTGACGGGCGAGCAGTACTTC.

A single count supports this clone. This sequence joins TRBV6-5 and TRBJ2-3; possible D gene TRBD2, 6 bases. V lost 4 bases, J lost 3 bases, and 14 bases lay in between. The CDR3 is made up of 15 amino acids. CDR1 and CDR2 (germline): MNHEY, SVGAGI. CDR3 bases: TGTGCCAGCAGTTCCCTGGACTACTATACAGATACGCAGTATTTT. Residues: CASSSLDYYTDTQYF.

This chain joins TRBV7-2 and TRBJ2-1; D may be TRBD1 (6 bases). There are 13 residues in the CDR3. Trimming shortened V by 5 bases and J by 8 bases, and 13 bases separated the two germline ends. Germline-derived CDR1 and CDR2 are SGHTA and FQGNSA. CDR3 bases: TGTGCCAGCAGCCCAGGGGTCATGGATGAGCAGTTCTTC. Translated: CASSPGVMDEQFF.

Of note for this clone: The sample carries other DNA sequences with the same CDR3. The chain carries TRBV5-1 and TRBJ2-5; 8 bases agree with TRBD2. Looked up from germline, CDR1 is SGHRS and CDR2 is YFSETQ. V shed 2 bases, J shed 5 bases, and the junction held 2 bases outside the gene matches. The CDR3 length is 13 residues. The CDR3 bases are TGCGCCAGCAGCTTAGGCGGGGGGGAGACCCAGTACTTC. Translating it yields CASSLGGGETQYF.

The genes are TRBV28 and TRBJ2-1; D unclear. Trimming took off 6 bases at V and 6 bases at J, with 15 bases between the two ends. The CDR3 has 14 amino acids. CDR1 is MDHEN, CDR2 SYDVKM, per germline. CDR3 region: CASSPLVIGNEQFF. Here the CDR3 DNA reads TGTGCCAGCAGCCCCCTAGTTATCGGCAATGAGCAGTTCTTC.

J is TRBJ2-7 and V is TRBV7-9; 11 positions agree with TRBD2. V shed 0 bases, J shed 2 bases, and the junction held 9 bases outside the gene matches. CDR1 and CDR2 (germline): SEHNR, FQNEAQ (reference sequence). The CDR3 is made up of 18 amino acids. The CDR3 DNA is TGTGCCAGCAGCTTAGCCGGGACTAGCGGAGCAACGGCCTACGAGCAGTACTTC. It encodes CASSLAGTSGATAYEQYF.

This chain joins TRBV7-9 and TRBJ2-7, with 7 bases lining up with TRBD1. Germline V CDR1 and CDR2: SEHNR, FQNEAQ (reference sequence). CDR3 size: 15 residues. J lost 2 bases, V lost 0 bases, and 4 bases had no gene match. The CDR3 reads CASSLARQGPYEQYF. CDR3 coding DNA: TGTGCCAGCAGCTTAGCCCGACAGGGCCCCTACGAGCAGTACTTC. Complete variable domain (other parts from reference TRBV7-9 and TRBJ2-7): DTGVSQNPRHKITKRGQNVTFRCDPISEHNRLYWYRQTLGQGPEFLTYFQNEAQLEKSRLLSDRFSAERPKGSFSTLEIQRTEQGDSAMYLCASSLARQGPYEQYFGPGTRLTVT.

This chain connects TRBV5-4 to TRBJ2-7; tentatively, D is TRBD2 (6 bases). CDR1 SGHNT and CDR2 YYREEE come from the germline V gene (reference sequence). V was shortened by 1 base and J by 5 bases, with 19 bases between the two germline ends. The CDR3 length is 16 residues. CDR3 protein: CASSLRRVGGLDEQYF. For the CDR3, the DNA is TGTGCCAGCAGCTTGCGGAGGGTTGGGGGTTTAGACGAGCAGTACTTC.

To note about this clone: The junction shows a germline mismatch at one end, possibly a read error. V and J are TRBV20-1 and TRBJ2-7; 10 nucleotides agree with TRBD1. Germline V gene lookup returns CDR1 DFQATT and CDR2 SNEGSKA (reference sequence). The CDR3 length is 11 residues. CDR3 amino acids: CSASFGQGENF. In DNA, the CDR3 is TGCAGTGCTAGCTTCGGACAGGGGGAAAACTTC.

In DNA, the CDR3 is TGCGCCAGCAGCCAAGACGAGGGCGGCACCTACGAGCAGTACTTC. Protein sequence: CASSQDEGGTYEQYF. The chain couples TRBV4-1 to TRBJ2-7; possible D gene TRBD2, 5 bases. CDR1 and CDR2 from the germline V gene are MGHRA and YSYEKL. V was cut by 0 bases and J by 2 bases, with 11 bases left in between. This CDR3 comprises 15 residues.